This TCR beta chain comes out of a study of regulatory T cells in long-lasting Graves disease. iRepertoire HTBI primers and Arm-PCR of CDR3 regions built TCR beta libraries. TCRdb processed the multiplex PCR reads anew with MiXCR; each CDR3 protein has one entry. The data show 500,000 or so distinct CDR3 sequences, 16% seen once. This clonotype appeared many times. CDR3 length: 15 residues. V lost 1 base and J lost 1; bases outside the gene matches: 4. CDR1 DFQATT and CDR2 SNEGSKA come from the germline V gene (reference sequence). As to time point: newly diagnosed GD, antithyroid drugs for less than 3 months. Generation of the TCR library employed RNA extracted from PBMCs. This sample was also put to use in a study of T cells in Graves' hyperthyroidism and ophthalmopathy.

The TCR sequence derives from a middle-aged woman with Graves disease. The sample here was peripheral blood mononuclear cells (PBMCs), taken at new diagnosis, from a patient treated with antithyroid drugs. The V gene is TRBV20-1, the J gene TRBJ2-3, with TRBD2 matching 8 bases. CDR3 coding DNA: TGCAGTGCTAGAGTAGGGCGGGGGGGCACAGATACGCAGTATTTT. Amino acid sequence: CSARVGRGGTDTQYF.